The rows below give T cell receptor beta chains drawn from one sample of a study of identical twins. TCRdb processed the 5' RACE reads anew with MiXCR; each CDR3 protein has one entry. The table has about 470,000 distinct CDR3 sequences, roughly 24% seen once. The sample was also linked to a second study, of T cells expressing NK-cell markers.

Sequenced sample: CD4+ T cells sorted from blood. The receptors were gathered from a woman younger than 35 in good health. Both conserved end residues are part of each CDR3. The order of the fields is clone size, V gene, J gene, D gene, CDR3 DNA, CDR3 protein. A D gene is named only where the DNA matches it firmly. Some rows mark clone size as missing; the rest say once, few, many or name a class of expanded clone.

few	TRBV6-4	TRBJ2-1	-	TGTGCCAGCAGTGCCAGGGGCCACAATGAGCAGTTCTTC	CASSARGHNEQFF
-	TRBV5-1	TRBJ2-3	TRBD1	TGCGCCAGTTTCCCAGGGACAGGGGGCGGAACTAGCACAGATACGCAGTATTTT	CASFPGTGGGTSTDTQYF
few	TRBV20-1	TRBJ1-1	-	TGCAGTGCTAGAGATCGGCAGCTCGGCACTGAAGCTTTCTTT	CSARDRQLGTEAFF
few	TRBV7-8	TRBJ1-2	-	TGTGCCAGCAGCTTAAGAGGTCGGGCTGTAGGGGAATATAGCTATGGCTACACCTTC	CASSLRGRAVGEYSYGYTF
few	TRBV5-1	TRBJ2-2	-	TGCGCCAGCAGCTTTGGAGGAGAAGTGTTTTTT	CASSFGGEVFF
few	TRBV20-1	TRBJ2-1	TRBD2	TGCAGTGCTAGGACTAGCGGGAGTTATGAGCAGTTCTTC	CSARTSGSYEQFF
-	TRBV7-2	TRBJ2-3	-	TGTGCCAGCAGCTTAACCGGGAGAGGTCCAGATACGCAGTATTTT	CASSLTGRGPDTQYF
-	TRBV7-4	TRBJ2-1	-	TGTGTTAGGGCACCGAATGAGCAGTTCTTC	CVRAPNEQFF
-	TRBV7-7	TRBJ2-1	TRBD1	TGTGCTCTAATACGACCTTCCGGGACAGGGGGCCAGAATGAGCAGTTCTTC	CALIRPSGTGGQNEQFF
-	TRBV29-1	TRBJ1-1	-	TGCAGCGTTGTAGAGGGGACTGAAGCTTTCTTT	CSVVEGTEAFF
few	TRBV5-5	TRBJ1-5	-	TGTGCCAGCAGCTTGGGTCCGGGACAGCCCCAGCATTTT	CASSLGPGQPQHF
-	TRBV19	TRBJ2-1	TRBD2	TGTGCCAGTCGAGGACTAGTTTGGAATGAGCAGTTCTTC	CASRGLVWNEQFF
-	TRBV7-7	TRBJ2-7	TRBD2	TGTGCCAGCAGAGATGTAACTAGCGGGAGCTCCTACGAGCAGTACTTC	CASRDVTSGSSYEQYF
many	TRBV7-9	TRBJ2-7	TRBD1	TGTGCCAGCAGCCCCGGACAGGGAACCTACGAGCAGTACTTC	CASSPGQGTYEQYF
few	TRBV12-3/TRBV12-4	TRBJ1-2	-	TGTGCCAGCAGTTTAAACGGGCTACGGTCCTTCTACACCTTC	CASSLNGLRSFYTF
few	TRBV20-1	TRBJ2-7	-	TGCAGTGCTAGAGAGGGGCAGCTCTACGAGCAGTACTTC	CSAREGQLYEQYF
-	TRBV5-1	TRBJ2-4	-	TGCGCCAGCAGCCCTTCCCTCAGGGGTAGGGACATTCAGTACTTC	CASSPSLRGRDIQYF
few	TRBV6-1	TRBJ2-7	-	TGTGCCAGCAGGATATCAGGGAACTCCTACGAGCAGTACTTC	CASRISGNSYEQYF
-	TRBV6-1	TRBJ1-4	TRBD1	TGTGCCAGCAGAACCGGGACCAGGGGGGCGTTTGATGAAAAACTGTTTTTT	CASRTGTRGAFDEKLFF
-	TRBV20-1	TRBJ1-1	-	TGCAGTGCTAGAGACATCCGGGACAACTTCGGAGGTTTCTTT	CSARDIRDNFGGFF
-	TRBV12-3/TRBV12-4	TRBJ1-5	-	TGTGCCAGCAGTCCCCTACATACCCGGCAGCCCCAGCATTTT	CASSPLHTRQPQHF
few	TRBV5-1	TRBJ2-5	TRBD2	TGCGCCAGCAGCTTGAAGGCTAGCGGGGCGCTAAACTTAGAGACCCAGTACTTC	CASSLKASGALNLETQYF
few	TRBV7-2	TRBJ2-1	-	TGTGCCAGCAGCCGTAGGGGTGAGCAGTTCTTC	CASSRRGEQFF
few	TRBV29-1	TRBJ1-4	-	TGCAGCGCAGGACCGTCAACTAATGAAAAACTGTTTTTT	CSAGPSTNEKLFF
-	TRBV6-2/TRBV6-3	TRBJ1-1	-	TGTGCCAGCAGTTATGGTGGCGGGATGAATCCTGAAGCTTTCTTT	CASSYGGGMNPEAFF
few	TRBV25-1	TRBJ2-7	-	TGTGCCAGCAGTGATGCCCTTAGGGCGGGAACCTACGAGCAGTACTTC	CASSDALRAGTYEQYF
once	TRBV15	TRBJ2-6	-	TGTGCCACCAGCAGATTACAGATCTCTGGGGCCAACGTCCTGACTTTC	CATSRLQISGANVLTF
-	TRBV4-1	TRBJ2-3	TRBD2	TGCGCCAGCAGCCATCGGATGATAGCGGGAGGGGCGGGAGATACGCAGTATTTT	CASSHRMIAGGAGDTQYF
-	TRBV20-1	TRBJ2-1	TRBD2	TGCAGTGCTAGTCCTAGCGGCGATAACAATGAGCAGTTCTTC	CSASPSGDNNEQFF
few	TRBV20-1	TRBJ2-1	-	TGCAGTGCTAGAGGTCGACCCTCGGGGCAGTTCTTC	CSARGRPSGQFF
few	TRBV3-1	TRBJ2-3	-	TGTGCCAGCAGCGGAAATAGCGCAGATACGCAGTATTTT	CASSGNSADTQYF
-	TRBV6-2/TRBV6-3	TRBJ2-4	-	TGTGCCAGCAGTTACCGTAGGGACATTCAGTACTTC	CASSYRRDIQYF
-	TRBV12-3/TRBV12-4	TRBJ1-2	-	TGTGTCAGCAGTTTTAAGTATGGCTACACCTTC	CVSSFKYGYTF
-	TRBV5-1	TRBJ2-2	-	TGCGCCAGCAGCTTGGTAACAGTTCAAGCCGGGGAGCTGTTTTTT	CASSLVTVQAGELFF
-	TRBV21-1	TRBJ1-6	-	TGTGCCAGCAGCAAAGCAGGGGGCTCACCCCTCCACTTT	CASSKAGGSPLHF
few	TRBV12-5	TRBJ2-7	TRBD1	TGTGCTAGTGGTTTGGACAGGGGGGCCTACGAGCAGTACTTC	CASGLDRGAYEQYF
-	TRBV7-2	TRBJ2-3	-	TGTGCCAGCAGCTCCCGAGGGATAATGGATACGCAGTATTTT	CASSSRGIMDTQYF
-	TRBV5-1	TRBJ1-1	-	TGCGCCAGCAGCTTGTGGCCCCAGAACACTGAAGCTTTCTTT	CASSLWPQNTEAFF
few	TRBV7-9	TRBJ2-3	TRBD2	TGTGCCAGCAGCACAGCGGGGGCCACCACAGATACGCAGTATTTT	CASSTAGATTDTQYF
-	TRBV7-9	TRBJ2-1	-	TGTGCCAGCAGCACATCGGGACCAACCTACAATGAGCAGTTCTTC	CASSTSGPTYNEQFF
few	TRBV12-3/TRBV12-4	TRBJ1-5	-	TGTGCCAGCAGTTTAGGGGACACTTTGAATCAGCCCCAGCATTTT	CASSLGDTLNQPQHF
-	TRBV29-1	TRBJ1-2	TRBD1	TGCAGCGCTCAGGAGGGGGACAGGGAGTTTGGCTACACCTTC	CSAQEGDREFGYTF
few	TRBV9	TRBJ2-7	-	TGTGCCAGCAGCATGGGGACTTGGACCTACGAGCAGTACTTC	CASSMGTWTYEQYF
-	TRBV4-3	TRBJ2-7	-	TGCGCCAGCAGCCTAGTACCAAACAGCGCCCACTACGAGCAGTACTTC	CASSLVPNSAHYEQYF
few	TRBV24-1	TRBJ2-2	-	TGTGCCACCAGTTCGGAGAGAGGTACGAACACCGGGGAGCTGTTTTTT	CATSSERGTNTGELFF
-	TRBV12-3/TRBV12-4	TRBJ2-2	-	TGTGCCAGCAGTGGGTCGGCGTCCGCCGGGGAGCTGTTTTTT	CASSGSASAGELFF
-	TRBV20-1	TRBJ1-5	-	TGCAGTGCTAGGTCCCCAAGGGACAATCAGCCCCAGCATTTT	CSARSPRDNQPQHF
few	TRBV4-3	TRBJ2-1	-	TGCGCCAGCAGCAAAAGCCCGGCGGACAATGAGCAGTTCTTC	CASSKSPADNEQFF
few	TRBV9	TRBJ2-2	TRBD2	TGTGCCAGCAGCGACAAAAGCGGGGCGAACACCGGGGAGCTGTTTTTT	CASSDKSGANTGELFF
-	TRBV4-1	TRBJ2-3	-	TGCGCCAGCAGCCGCGGGACGCCCACAGATACGCAGTATTTT	CASSRGTPTDTQYF
-	TRBV6-2/TRBV6-3	TRBJ1-5	-	TGTGCCAGCAGTTACGGGAGTAGCAATCAGCCCCAGCATTTT	CASSYGSSNQPQHF